The present T cell receptor beta chain was sequenced within a study of cytomegalovirus exposure and HLA in healthy donors. Overall study results and limits: A later analysis, which compared TCR beta chains of equal frequency, found the HLA-associated ones more clonally expanded.

The CDR3 length is 13 residues. V was clipped by 6 bases and J by 3 bases, with 9 bases between them. Germline V gene sequence: CDR1 LNHDA, CDR2 SQIVND (reference sequence). The PCR made use of 60 Vbeta and 13 Jbeta primers. Some clones are missing from TCRdb's copy, which holds only in-frame ones; the method was immunoSEQ multiplex PCR. Among more than 200,000 clones listed, about three quarters were seen once. Although they were nominally healthy when sampled, donors likely had unrecorded immune exposures. On this clone: No antigen is known for it. The sample holds other DNA sequences that translate to the same CDR3.

The receptor was derived from a man between 18 and 29 years old in good health and CMV-seronegative. The specimen was PBMCs. The J gene is TRBJ1-5, the V gene TRBV19; TRBD1 might be the D (6 bases). The CDR3 loop is CASSGQSNQPQHF. CDR3 in DNA: TGTGCCAGTAGCGGACAGTCCAATCAGCCCCAGCATTTT.